Each of the 31 T cell receptor beta chains below was sequenced from the same sample in a study of blood T cell repertoires in COVID-19. Assay: immunoSEQ multiplex PCR; the TCRdb copy retains only in-frame clones and omits some. Here the sample spans 250,000 to 350,000 clones, more than 75% being singletons. Sequencing used PBMCs or T cells enriched from blood (not recorded which). Receptors were obtained from a woman in her sixties or seventies in a cohort exposed to, infected with or recovered from COVID-19 (not recorded which).

In DNA form, the CDR3 reads TGTGCCAGCAGCTTGGTGGGTCTAGGAGGGAATAATGAAAAACTGTTTTTT. This gives the protein CASSLVGLGGNNEKLFF. The chain is built from TRBV5-6 and TRBJ1-4; D unclear. V dropped 0 bases and J dropped 4 bases, with 16 bases sitting between them. The germline V gene has CDR1 SGHDT and CDR2 YYEEEE. CDR3 length: 17 residues.

The rearrangement uses TRBV11-2 and TRBJ2-1; 11 positions agree with TRBD2. CDR1 is SGHAT, CDR2 FQNNGV, per germline. The CDR3 covers 15 residues. Trimming at V came to 4 bases and at J to 4 bases, leaving 3 bases not matched to a gene. The CDR3 here is CASSSRLAGYNEQFF. CDR3 coding DNA: TGTGCCAGCAGCTCTAGACTAGCGGGGTACAATGAGCAGTTCTTC.

This chain links TRBV7-9 with TRBJ2-2; D unresolved. Germline CDR1 is SEHNR and CDR2 is FQNEAQ (reference sequence). The CDR3 has 13 residues. Trimming removed 5 bases at V and 0 bases at J, with 4 bases between. CDR3 region: CASSPTNTGELFF. The CDR3 nucleotides are TGTGCCAGCAGCCCAACGAACACCGGGGAGCTGTTTTTT.

The rearrangement links TRBV3-1 (or the pseudogene TRBV3-2) to TRBJ1-2; perhaps TRBD1 as D (6 bases). This CDR3 contains 12 residues. Per germline, CDR1 LGHDT and CDR2 YNNKEL (reference sequence). Between the trimmed V and J ends, which lost 2 bases and 10 bases, there was a span of 11 bases. The chain's CDR3 is CASSQSWGHYTF. CDR3 in DNA: TGTGCCAGCAGCCAAAGCTGGGGGCACTACACCTTC.

The chain recombines TRBV10-2 with TRBJ2-3, with unresolved D. CDR3 length: 14 amino acids. Trimming removed 0 bases from V and 4 bases from J, with 8 bases in between. Germline V CDR1 and CDR2: WSHSY, SAAADI. CDR3 nucleotides: TGCGCCAGCAGTGAGTCTGCTAGGTCAGATACGCAGTATTTT. Translation gives CASSESARSDTQYF.

This rearrangement joins TRBV28 to TRBJ2-7; perhaps TRBD1 as D (6 bases). The CDR3 totals 15 residues. V lost 6 bases to trimming and J lost 0 bases, with 15 bases between them. Germline V CDR1 and CDR2: MDHEN, SYDVKM. CDR3 region: CASRGGPGSSYEQYF. CDR3 coding DNA: TGTGCCAGCAGAGGGGGTCCGGGGTCCTCCTACGAGCAGTACTTC.

The chain combines TRBV11-2 with TRBJ2-5; D is unresolved. V lost 4 bases and J 3 bases, leaving 3 bases between the germline ends. The CDR3 spans 11 residues. Germline lookup yields CDR1 SGHAT and CDR2 FQNNGV. The CDR3 region has the DNA TGTGCCAGCAGCTCCAAAGAGACCCAGTACTTC. It yields the protein CASSSKETQYF.

V is TRBV7-6 and J is TRBJ1-1, with D maybe TRBD1 (6 bases). CDR3 size: 15 residues. Germline V CDR1 and CDR2: SGHVS, FNYEAQ. Trimming took off 3 bases at V and 0 bases at J, with 11 bases between the two ends. The CDR3 DNA is TGTGCCAGCAGCTTCCCAGGGGTGATGAACACTGAAGCTTTCTTT. Amino acids: CASSFPGVMNTEAFF.

The J gene is TRBJ2-1, the V gene TRBV4-1; TRBD2 aligns across 12 bases. Germline CDR1 and CDR2: MGHRA and YSYEKL. V was pared by 9 bases and J by 0 bases, with 3 bases of the junction left unmatched. This CDR3 has 15 amino acids. DNA for the CDR3: TGCGCCAGTACTAGCGGGAGGTTCTCCTACAATGAGCAGTTCTTC. Translating gives CASTSGRFSYNEQFF.

The chain is built from TRBV5-4 and TRBJ1-1; 7 bases match TRBD1. CDR3 length: 12 residues. The V segment lost 4 bases and the J segment 7 bases; nucleotides outside the gene matches: 4. Germline V gene lookup returns CDR1 SGHNT and CDR2 YYREEE (reference sequence). DNA of the CDR3: TGTGCCAGCAGCCCCGACAGGGTTGAAGCTTTCTTT. This translates into CASSPDRVEAFF. The whole variable domain, filled in from reference TRBV5-4 and TRBJ1-1, reads ETGVTQSPTHLIKTRGQQVTLRCSSQSGHNTVSWYQQALGQGPQFIFQYYREEENGRGNFPPRFSGLQFPNYSSELNVNALELDDSALYLCASSPDRVEAFFGQGTRLTVV.

CDR3 sequence: CASSAPPGQGGNEQYF. CDR3 bases: TGTGCCAGCAGTGCCCCCCCGGGACAGGGGGGCAACGAGCAGTACTTC. V and J are TRBV25-1 and TRBJ2-7, with 11 bases identical to TRBD1. V dropped 4 bases and J dropped 5; count of bases not matched to a gene: 10. Per the germline V gene, CDR1 is MGHDK and CDR2 is SYGVNS. CDR3 size: 16 residues.

V is TRBV29-1 and J is TRBJ1-2, with 8 bases aligning to TRBD1. Trimming cost V 4 bases and J 8 bases; bases outside gene matches: 9. Germline assignment: CDR1 SQVTM and CDR2 ANQGSEA. CDR3 size: 13 residues. The CDR3 here is CSVGGQGAQGYTF. The CDR3 DNA reads TGCAGCGTTGGAGGGCAGGGGGCGCAAGGCTACACCTTC.

The V call is TRBV12-3 or TRBV12-4, the J call TRBJ2-7; 7 nucleotides agree with TRBD1. V lost 6 bases, J lost 7 bases, and 9 bases stayed unmatched. This CDR3 spans 13 amino acids. The CDR3 DNA reads as TGTGCCAGCAGCCGAAGACAGGGCGGGGAGCAGTACTTC. Its protein product is CASSRRQGGEQYF.

This chain uses TRBV5-1 with TRBJ2-1, with TRBD2 matching 8 bases. The CDR3 totals 13 residues. CDR1 is SGHRS and CDR2 is YFSETQ in the germline V gene. Losses at the gene ends were 0 bases for V and 8 bases for J; bases not matched to a gene: 1. CDR3 region: CASSLGTSYEQFF. As DNA, the CDR3 is TGCGCCAGCAGCTTGGGGACTAGCTATGAGCAGTTCTTC.

This rearrangement joins TRBV15 to TRBJ1-2; TRBD1 might be the D (6 bases). The germline V gene has CDR1 LNHNV and CDR2 YYDKDF (reference sequence). This CDR3 contains 15 residues. Trimming took 0 bases from V and 3 from J, leaving 11 bases between them. The CDR3 region is CATSRDRGGDYGYTF. CDR3 DNA: TGTGCCACCAGCAGAGATCGGGGGGGCGACTATGGCTACACCTTC.

The J gene is TRBJ1-6, the V gene TRBV18; 7 nucleotides line up with TRBD1. V lost 3 bases and J lost 7; bases outside the gene matches: 3. Germline V gene lookup returns CDR1 KGHSH and CDR2 LQKENI. The length of the CDR3 is 14 residues. As DNA, the CDR3 is TGTGCCAGCTCACCGCAGGGGGGCAATTCACCCCTCCACTTT. It translates to CASSPQGGNSPLHF. Complete variable domain (other parts from reference TRBV18 and TRBJ1-6): NAGVMQNPRHLVRRRGQEARLRCSPMKGHSHVYWYRQLPEEGLKFMVYLQKENIIDESGMPKERFSAEFPKEGPSILRIQQVVRGDSAAYFCASSPQGGNSPLHFGNGTRLTVT.

This clone was observed a handful of times. The CDR3 nucleotides are TGTGCCAGCAGCTTAATTGGCGGGAGAGTTGCAGATACGCAGTATTTT. This codes for CASSLIGGRVADTQYF. The chain employs TRBV7-2 and TRBJ2-3; 7 bases line up with TRBD2. Germline V gives CDR1 SGHTA, CDR2 FQGNSA. The V segment lost 2 bases and the J segment 4 bases; nucleotides outside the gene matches: 9. The CDR3 totals 16 residues.

This clone is a singleton in its sample. J is TRBJ2-3 and V is TRBV7-6; TRBD2 matches 11 bases. The CDR3 totals 17 residues. The junction had 3 bases not matched to a gene; V was cut back by 1 base and J by 0 bases. The germline V gene encodes CDR1 SGHVS and CDR2 FNYEAQ. For the CDR3, the DNA is TGTGCCAGCAGCTTAGGTATAGCGGGAGGGAGCACAGATACGCAGTATTTT. Amino acid sequence: CASSLGIAGGSTDTQYF. Drawing the rest from reference TRBV7-6 and TRBJ2-3, the complete variable domain is GAGVSQSPRYKVTKRGQDVALRCDPISGHVSLYWYRQALGQGPEFLTYFNYEAQQDKSGLPNDRFSAERPEGSISTLTIQRTEQRDSAMYRCASSLGIAGGSTDTQYFGPGTRLTVL.

This sequence joins TRBV18 and TRBJ2-1; 10 bases fit TRBD2. CDR3 size: 18 residues. V gave up 1 base and J gave up 0 bases; unmatched junction bases: 6. Germline CDR1 KGHSH, CDR2 LQKENI. In nucleotides, the CDR3 is TGTGCCAGCTCACCACAAGAGCGGGGGGGGAACTCCTACAATGAGCAGTTCTTC. Its translation is CASSPQERGGNSYNEQFF.

The gene calls are TRBV9 and TRBJ2-1; TRBD2 might be the D (6 bases). The CDR3 covers 16 residues. V was clipped by 9 bases and J by 4 bases, with 23 bases between them. Germline CDR1 SGDLS, CDR2 YYNGEE. CDR3 region: CATPGTPNPEYNEQFF. CDR3 sequence (DNA): TGTGCCACACCCGGGACTCCCAACCCGGAATACAATGAGCAGTTCTTC.

The chain combines TRBV7-9 with TRBJ1-1, with 10 bases matching TRBD1. The CDR3 has 14 residues. The J segment lost 4 bases and the V segment lost 5 bases, leaving 4 bases of the junction unmatched. Germline V CDR1 and CDR2: SEHNR, FQNEAQ (reference sequence). The CDR3 loop reads CASSADRGSTEAFF. CDR3 nucleotide sequence: TGTGCCAGCAGCGCGGACAGGGGGAGCACTGAAGCTTTCTTT.

CDR3 nucleotide sequence: TGTGCCAGTAGTATAAGCGACAGTTACGAGCAGTACTTC. Translated: CASSISDSYEQYF. The gene calls are TRBV19 and TRBJ2-7, with D tentatively TRBD1 (5 bases). The CDR3 extends over 13 amino acids. Germline V gene sequence: CDR1 LNHDA, CDR2 SQIVND (reference sequence). V shed 2 bases and J shed 4 bases, with 9 bases lying between them. The complete variable domain, with remaining parts taken from reference TRBV19 and TRBJ2-7, reads DGGITQSPKYLFRKEGQNVTLSCEQNLNHDAMYWYRQDPGQGLRLIYYSQIVNDFQKGDIAEGYSVSREKKESFPLTVTSAQKNPTAFYLCASSISDSYEQYFGPGTRLTVT.

The CDR3 DNA follows: TGTGCCAGCAGAGCAGGGGGTGGGGCCAAAAACATTCAGTACTTC. As protein: CASRAGGGAKNIQYF. The V call is TRBV2, the J call TRBJ2-4; 7 bases line up with TRBD1. Germline lookup yields CDR1 SNHLY and CDR2 FYNNEI. The length of the CDR3 is 15 residues. The junction had 6 bases not matched to a gene; V was cut back by 6 bases and J by 1 base.

V is TRBV19 and J is TRBJ2-7, with 9 bases aligning to TRBD2. CDR1 and CDR2 from the germline V gene are LNHDA and SQIVND (reference sequence). The ends lost 1 base at V and 2 bases at J; junction bases unmatched: 3. The CDR3 is 15 amino acids. CDR3 DNA sequence: TGTGCCAGTAGTATAGGCGCGGGGGGGACCTACGAGCAGTACTTC. Amino acids: CASSIGAGGTYEQYF.

V usage is TRBV6-5 and J usage is TRBJ1-5; 7 bases match TRBD1. The CDR3 runs 15 residues. V lost 3 bases, J lost 7 bases, and 9 bases stayed unmatched. Germline CDR1 and CDR2: MNHEY and SVGAGI. The CDR3 spells CASSYSIEGAQPQHF. The CDR3 DNA reads TGTGCCAGCAGTTATAGTATCGAGGGGGCGCAGCCCCAGCATTTT.

The chain combines TRBV7-2 with TRBJ1-1, with 8 positions matching TRBD1. Germline trimming cut 2 bases from V and 5 bases from J; bases unmatched to any gene: 10. CDR3 length equals 16 residues. CDR1 SGHTA and CDR2 FQGNSA come from the germline V gene. CDR3 protein: CASSLHGGQAGTEAFF. The CDR3 DNA is TGTGCCAGCAGCTTACATGGGGGACAGGCGGGTACTGAAGCTTTCTTT.

The DNA of the CDR3 is TGTGCCAGAGGGAGGGCCGCTCCCAACAGCGAGCAGTACTTC. As protein: CARGRAAPNSEQYF. The genes are TRBV2 and TRBJ2-7; 7 bases agree with TRBD2. The CDR3 is made up of 14 amino acids. The germline V gene has CDR1 SNHLY and CDR2 FYNNEI. V trimming: 9 bases; J trimming: 6 bases; junction bases outside the gene matches: 14.

The chain uses TRBV5-6 and TRBJ2-7, with TRBD2 matching over 14 bases. The trim removed 3 bases at V and 3 bases at J, leaving 11 bases unmatched. The V gene's germline CDR1 is SGHDT and CDR2 YYEEEE. The CDR3 runs 18 residues. CDR3 in amino acids: CASSWAYRGTSGSYEQYF. CDR3 nucleotides: TGTGCCAGCAGCTGGGCCTACCGAGGGACTAGCGGGAGCTACGAGCAGTACTTC.

The chain joins TRBV7-2 to TRBJ2-1; D is possibly TRBD2 (6 bases). Germline V gene lookup returns CDR1 SGHTA and CDR2 FQGNSA. CDR3 length: 15 amino acids. The ends were cut back, 5 bases at V and 5 bases at J, with 16 bases in the middle. This chain's CDR3 is CASSVTGSRNNEQFF. As DNA, the CDR3 is TGTGCCAGCAGCGTTACCGGGAGTAGAAACAATGAGCAGTTCTTC.

This clone has just one count. The chain uses TRBV6-6 and TRBJ1-1, with TRBD1 matching over 12 bases. This CDR3 comprises 15 residues. The J segment lost 4 bases and the V segment lost 6 bases, leaving 6 bases of the junction unmatched. Per germline, CDR1 MNHNY and CDR2 SVGAGI (reference sequence). Here the CDR3 reads CASSPRDRGPTEAFF. CDR3 DNA: TGTGCCAGCAGCCCCCGGGACAGGGGGCCCACTGAAGCTTTCTTT.

V usage is TRBV10-1 and J usage is TRBJ1-4; no clear D. Germline V gene sequence: CDR1 WNHNN, CDR2 SYGVQD (reference sequence). The CDR3 spans 13 residues. Trimming took off 0 bases at V and 8 bases at J, with 7 bases between the two ends. CDR3 nucleotides: TGCGCCAGCAGTGAGTCGCCGAGGGAAAAACTGTTTTTT. It translates to CASSESPREKLFF.